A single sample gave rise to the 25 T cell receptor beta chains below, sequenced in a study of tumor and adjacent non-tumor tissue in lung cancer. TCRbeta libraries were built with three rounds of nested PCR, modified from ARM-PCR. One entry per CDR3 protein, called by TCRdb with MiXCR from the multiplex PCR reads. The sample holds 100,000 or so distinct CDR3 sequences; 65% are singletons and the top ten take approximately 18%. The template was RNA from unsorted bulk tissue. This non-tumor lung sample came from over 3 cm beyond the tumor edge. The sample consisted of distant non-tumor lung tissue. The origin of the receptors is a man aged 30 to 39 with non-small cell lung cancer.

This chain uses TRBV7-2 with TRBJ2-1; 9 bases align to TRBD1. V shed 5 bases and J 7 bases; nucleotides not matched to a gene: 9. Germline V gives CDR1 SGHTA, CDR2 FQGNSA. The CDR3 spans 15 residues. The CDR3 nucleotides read TGTGCCAGCAGCCAGGGACAGGGACGGTGGAATGAGCAGTTCTTC. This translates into CASSQGQGRWNEQFF.

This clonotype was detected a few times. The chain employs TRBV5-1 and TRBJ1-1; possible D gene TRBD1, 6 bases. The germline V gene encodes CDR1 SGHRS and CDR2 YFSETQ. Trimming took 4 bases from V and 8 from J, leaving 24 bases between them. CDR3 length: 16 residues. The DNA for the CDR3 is TGCGCCAGCAGCCCTCGACAGGAAGGGAGAAGCACCGAAGCTTTCTTT. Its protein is CASSPRQEGRSTEAFF. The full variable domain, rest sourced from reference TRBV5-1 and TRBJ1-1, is KAGVTQTPRYLIKTRGQQVTLSCSPISGHRSVSWYQQTPGQGLQFLFEYFSETQRNKGNFPGRFSGRQFSNSRSEMNVSTLELGDSALYLCASSPRQEGRSTEAFFGQGTRLTVV.

This chain's CDR3 is CASPRGTNTGELFF. In nucleotides, the CDR3 is TGTGCCAGCCCACGCGGGACCAACACCGGGGAGCTGTTTTTT. The chain joins TRBV18 to TRBJ2-2; perhaps TRBD2 as D (6 bases). The CDR3 spans 14 residues. Germline-derived CDR1 and CDR2 are KGHSH and LQKENI. Trimming stripped 8 bases from V and 2 bases from J, with 12 bases between.

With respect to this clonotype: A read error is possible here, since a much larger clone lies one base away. CDR3 residues: CVSSGSGIDTQYF. The CDR3 nucleotides read TGTGTCAGCTCCGGGTCCGGGATCGATACGCAGTATTTT. The J gene is TRBJ2-3, the V gene TRBV6-6, with a possible D match to TRBD2 (5 bases). Germline CDR1 and CDR2: MNHNY and SVGAGI (reference sequence). This CDR3 contains 13 residues.

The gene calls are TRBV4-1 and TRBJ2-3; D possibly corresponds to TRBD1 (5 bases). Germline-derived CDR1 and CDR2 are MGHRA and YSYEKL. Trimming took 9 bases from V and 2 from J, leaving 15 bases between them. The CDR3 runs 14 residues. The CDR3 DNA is TGCGCCAGTAGAGACAGTGGTCCCACAGATACGCAGTATTTT. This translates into CASRDSGPTDTQYF.

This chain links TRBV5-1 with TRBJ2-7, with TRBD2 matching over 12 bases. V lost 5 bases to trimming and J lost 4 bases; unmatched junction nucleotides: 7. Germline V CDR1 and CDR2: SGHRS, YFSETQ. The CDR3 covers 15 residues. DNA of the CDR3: TGCGCCAGCAGGTCCGGGACTAGCGGGCCGTACGAGCAGTACTTC. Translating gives CASRSGTSGPYEQYF. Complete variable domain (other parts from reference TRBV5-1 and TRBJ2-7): KAGVTQTPRYLIKTRGQQVTLSCSPISGHRSVSWYQQTPGQGLQFLFEYFSETQRNKGNFPGRFSGRQFSNSRSEMNVSTLELGDSALYLCASRSGTSGPYEQYFGPGTRLTVT.

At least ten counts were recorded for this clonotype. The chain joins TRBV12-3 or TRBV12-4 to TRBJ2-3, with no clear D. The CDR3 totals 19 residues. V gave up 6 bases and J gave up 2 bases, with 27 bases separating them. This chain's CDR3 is CASSTYTTGQGWDTDTQYF. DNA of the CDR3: TGTGCCAGCAGCACCTACACCACGGGCCAAGGGTGGGACACAGATACGCAGTATTTT.

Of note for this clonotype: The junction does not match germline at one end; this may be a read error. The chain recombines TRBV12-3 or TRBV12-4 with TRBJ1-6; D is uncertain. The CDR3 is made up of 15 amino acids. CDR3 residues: CANSDPLGYNSPLHF. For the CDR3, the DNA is TGTGCCAACAGTGACCCATTGGGCTATAATTCACCCCTCCACTTT.

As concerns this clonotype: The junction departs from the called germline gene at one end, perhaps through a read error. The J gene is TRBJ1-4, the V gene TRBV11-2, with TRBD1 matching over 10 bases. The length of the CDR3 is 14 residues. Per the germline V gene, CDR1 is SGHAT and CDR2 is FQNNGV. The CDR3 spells CANKRTGGNEKLFF. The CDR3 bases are TGTGCCAACAAACGGACAGGGGGAAATGAGAAACTGTTTTTT.

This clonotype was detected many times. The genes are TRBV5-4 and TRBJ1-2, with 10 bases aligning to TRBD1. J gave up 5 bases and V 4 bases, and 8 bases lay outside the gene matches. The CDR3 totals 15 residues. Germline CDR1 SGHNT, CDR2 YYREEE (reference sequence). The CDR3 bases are TGTGCCAGCAGCCCGGGGGGACAGGGGTCTTATGGCTACACCTTC. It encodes CASSPGGQGSYGYTF.

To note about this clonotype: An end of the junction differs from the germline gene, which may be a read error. In DNA, the CDR3 is TGTGACAGCAGTTTTGGGGGTACCAGGGAGCTGTTTTTT. This codes for CDSSFGGTRELFF. V and J are TRBV12-3 or TRBV12-4 and TRBJ2-2, with D perhaps being TRBD1 or TRBD2 (5 bases each). The CDR3 spans 13 residues.

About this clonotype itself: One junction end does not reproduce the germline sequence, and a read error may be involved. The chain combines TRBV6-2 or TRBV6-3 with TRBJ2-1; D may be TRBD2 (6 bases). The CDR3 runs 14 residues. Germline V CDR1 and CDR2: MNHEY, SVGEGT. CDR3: CARRMEGTYNEQFF. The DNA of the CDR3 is TGTGCCAGAAGGATGGAGGGGACCTATAATGAGCAGTTCTTC.

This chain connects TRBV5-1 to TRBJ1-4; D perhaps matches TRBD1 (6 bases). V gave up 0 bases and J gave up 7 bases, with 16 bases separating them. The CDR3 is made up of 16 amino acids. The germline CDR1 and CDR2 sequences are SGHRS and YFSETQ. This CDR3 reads CASSLAPGAGSEKLFF. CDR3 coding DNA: TGCGCCAGCAGCTTGGCGCCGGGGGCTGGGAGTGAAAAACTGTTTTTT.

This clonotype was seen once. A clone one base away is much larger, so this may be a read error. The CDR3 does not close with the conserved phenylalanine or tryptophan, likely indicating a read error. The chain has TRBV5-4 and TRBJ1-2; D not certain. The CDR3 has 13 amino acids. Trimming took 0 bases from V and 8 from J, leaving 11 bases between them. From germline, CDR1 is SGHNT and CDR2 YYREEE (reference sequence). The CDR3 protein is CASSLAGAWGYTL. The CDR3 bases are TGTGCCAGCAGCTTGGCGGGAGCGTGGGGCTACACCTTA.

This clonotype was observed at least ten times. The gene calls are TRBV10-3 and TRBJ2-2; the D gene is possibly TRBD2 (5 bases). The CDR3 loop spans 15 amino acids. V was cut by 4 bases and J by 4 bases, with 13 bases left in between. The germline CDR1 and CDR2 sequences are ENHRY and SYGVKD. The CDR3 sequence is CAISVLAGGTGELFF. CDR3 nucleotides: TGTGCCATCAGTGTGCTGGCGGGTGGCACCGGGGAGCTGTTTTTT.

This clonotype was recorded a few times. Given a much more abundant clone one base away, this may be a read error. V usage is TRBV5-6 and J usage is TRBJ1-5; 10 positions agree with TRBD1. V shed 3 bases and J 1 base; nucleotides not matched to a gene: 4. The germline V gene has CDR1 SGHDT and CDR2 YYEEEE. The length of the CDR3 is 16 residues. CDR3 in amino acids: CASSSGTGDSNQPQHF. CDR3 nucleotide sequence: TGTGCCAGCAGCTCAGGGACAGGGGACAGCAATCAGCCCCAGCATTTT.

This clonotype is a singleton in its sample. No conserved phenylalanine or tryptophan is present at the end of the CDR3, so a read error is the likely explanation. The CDR3 nucleotides read TGTGCCAGCTGGGGGGCTAGCGGGGGTGAGGAGAAGCAGTATTCT. As protein: CASWGASGGEEKQYS. The chain employs TRBV6-5 and TRBJ2-3; TRBD2 matches 10 bases. This CDR3 spans 15 amino acids. The trim removed 8 bases at V and 11 bases at J, leaving 16 bases unmatched. CDR1 is MNHEY and CDR2 is SVGAGI in the germline V gene.

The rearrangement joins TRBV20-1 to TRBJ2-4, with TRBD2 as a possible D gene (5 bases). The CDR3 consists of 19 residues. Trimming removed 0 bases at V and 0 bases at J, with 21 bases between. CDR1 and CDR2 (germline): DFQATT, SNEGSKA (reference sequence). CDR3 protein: CSAREGTGIRILAKNIQYF. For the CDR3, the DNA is TGCAGTGCTAGAGAGGGTACGGGGATTAGGATCCTAGCCAAAAACATTCAGTACTTC.

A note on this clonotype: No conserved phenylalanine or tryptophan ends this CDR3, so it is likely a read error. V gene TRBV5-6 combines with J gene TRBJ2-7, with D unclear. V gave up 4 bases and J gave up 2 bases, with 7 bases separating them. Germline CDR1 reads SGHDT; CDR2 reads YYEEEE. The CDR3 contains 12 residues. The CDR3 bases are TGTGCCAGCAGCGGTATCACCTACGAGCAGTACTTA. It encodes CASSGITYEQYL.

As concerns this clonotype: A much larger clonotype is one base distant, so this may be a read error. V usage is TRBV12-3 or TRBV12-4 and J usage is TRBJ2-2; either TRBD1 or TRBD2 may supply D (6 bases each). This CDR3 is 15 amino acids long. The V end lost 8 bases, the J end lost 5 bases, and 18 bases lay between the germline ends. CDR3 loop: CASPSGAPWTGELFF. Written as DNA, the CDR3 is TGTGCCAGCCCATCGGGGGCCCCGTGGACCGGGGAGCTGTTTTTT.

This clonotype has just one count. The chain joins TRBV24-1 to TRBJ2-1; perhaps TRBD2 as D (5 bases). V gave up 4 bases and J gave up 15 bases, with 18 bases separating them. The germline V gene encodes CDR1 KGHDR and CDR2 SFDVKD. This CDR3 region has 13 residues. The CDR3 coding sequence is TGTGCCACCAGTGACCACGGCACTAGTGTGTGGTTCTTC. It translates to CATSDHGTSVWFF.

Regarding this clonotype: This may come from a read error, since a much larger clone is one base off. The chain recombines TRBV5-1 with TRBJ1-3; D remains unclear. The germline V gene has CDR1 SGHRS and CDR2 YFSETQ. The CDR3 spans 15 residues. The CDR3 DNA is TGCGCCAGCGGCTTGTATGGGGAGCCGGGAAACACCATATATTTT. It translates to CASGLYGEPGNTIYF.

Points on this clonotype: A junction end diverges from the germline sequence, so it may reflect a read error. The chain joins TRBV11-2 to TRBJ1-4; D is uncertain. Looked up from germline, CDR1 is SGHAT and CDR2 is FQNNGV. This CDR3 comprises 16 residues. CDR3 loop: CASNLGSWHSNEKLFF. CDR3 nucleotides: TGTGCCAGCAACTTAGGATCTTGGCACAGTAATGAAAAACTGTTTTTT.

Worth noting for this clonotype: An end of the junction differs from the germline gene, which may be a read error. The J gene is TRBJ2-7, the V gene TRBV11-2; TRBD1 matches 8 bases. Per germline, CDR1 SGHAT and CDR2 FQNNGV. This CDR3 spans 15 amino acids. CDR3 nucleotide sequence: TGTGCCAGCAGCTTAATCCCGGGACAGGAGGACGAGCACTACTTC. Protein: CASSLIPGQEDEHYF.

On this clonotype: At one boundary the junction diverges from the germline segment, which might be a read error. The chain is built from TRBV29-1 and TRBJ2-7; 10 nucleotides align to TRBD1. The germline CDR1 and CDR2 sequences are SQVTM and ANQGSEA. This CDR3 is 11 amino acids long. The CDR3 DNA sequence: TGCCGCGTAAGGACAGGGGGTGAGCAGTACTTC. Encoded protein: CRVRTGGEQYF.